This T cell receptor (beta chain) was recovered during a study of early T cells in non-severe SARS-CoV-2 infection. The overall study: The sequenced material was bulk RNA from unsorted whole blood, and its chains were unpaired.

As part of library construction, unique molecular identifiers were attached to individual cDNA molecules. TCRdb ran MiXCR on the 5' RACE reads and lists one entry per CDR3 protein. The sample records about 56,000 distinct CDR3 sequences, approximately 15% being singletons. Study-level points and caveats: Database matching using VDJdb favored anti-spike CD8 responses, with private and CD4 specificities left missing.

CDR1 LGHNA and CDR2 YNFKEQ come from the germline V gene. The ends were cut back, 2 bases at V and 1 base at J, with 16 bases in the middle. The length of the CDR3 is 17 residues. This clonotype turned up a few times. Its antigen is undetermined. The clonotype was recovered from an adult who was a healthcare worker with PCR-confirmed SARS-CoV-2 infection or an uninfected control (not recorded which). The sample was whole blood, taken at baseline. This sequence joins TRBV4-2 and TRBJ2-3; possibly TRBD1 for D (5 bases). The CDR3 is CASSQPETALGTDTQYF. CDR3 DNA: TGTGCCAGCAGCCAACCGGAGACAGCCTTGGGCACAGATACGCAGTATTTT.